A single sample gave rise to the 27 T cell receptor beta chains below, sequenced in a study of T-cell reconstitution after alpha-beta-depleted transplantation in children (dated by TCRdb to about 2016). Per the publication, the treatment or condition label means: allogeneic hematopoietic cell transplantation with graft depleted of TCRalphabeta T cells and CD19 B cells. Library preparation used PCR. Sequencer: Illumina HiSeq 2500. Molecular barcoding was employed in the preparation of TCR libraries, with unique molecular identifiers being used to normalize TCRbeta repertoire quantification. TCRdb's own reprocessing of the public reads used fastp at Q25 and MiXCR and kept productive beta chains. Merged by CDR3 protein, the rows form single entries marked with the most common genes and DNA. This sample has fewer than 500,000 distinct CDR3 sequences in its table, and 43% of those were observed once. The ten largest clones add up to approximately 30% of the sample.

The specimen was PBMCs, collected before TCRalphabeta/CD19-depleted stem cell transplant. Every receptor here comes from a girl aged 2-10 years with aplastic anemia, due to receive a stem cell transplant.

This clonotype was detected many times. The gene calls are TRBV5-1 and TRBJ2-2; 7 nucleotides match TRBD2. Germline loops: CDR1 SGHRS, CDR2 YFSETQ. The ends lost 0 bases at V and 4 bases at J; junction bases unmatched: 6. The CDR3 loop spans 16 amino acids. CDR3 sequence (DNA): TGCGCCAGCAGCTTGGAAGCTAGCGGCTTCACCGGGGAGCTGTTTTTT. This gives the protein CASSLEASGFTGELFF. The full variable domain, rest sourced from reference TRBV5-1 and TRBJ2-2, is KAGVTQTPRYLIKTRGQQVTLSCSPISGHRSVSWYQQTPGQGLQFLFEYFSETQRNKGNFPGRFSGRQFSNSRSEMNVSTLELGDSALYLCASSLEASGFTGELFFGEGSRLTVL.

The CDR3 nucleotides read TGTGCCAGTAGTATCCGCACCTCAGGGGGCAATGAGCAGTTCTTC. Protein sequence: CASSIRTSGGNEQFF. The chain recombines TRBV19 with TRBJ2-1; 7 positions agree with TRBD1. The ends lost 3 bases at V and 6 bases at J; junction bases unmatched: 8. The CDR3 is made up of 15 amino acids. Germline V gene data show CDR1 as LNHDA and CDR2 as SQIVND (reference sequence).

In this sample, this clonotype turned up a few times. J is TRBJ2-2 and V is TRBV5-5; no clear D gene. Deletions cut 3 bases from V and 2 bases from J, with 8 bases between. CDR1 and CDR2 from the germline V gene are SGHKS and YYEKEE (reference sequence). This CDR3 is built from 14 residues. The CDR3 sequence is CASSYPFNTGELFF. The CDR3 nucleotides are TGTGCCAGCAGCTACCCCTTCAACACCGGGGAGCTGTTTTTT.

The chain employs TRBV4-2 and TRBJ2-1; D not resolved. Germline lookup yields CDR1 LGHNA and CDR2 YNFKEQ. The CDR3 sequence is 17 residues long. V lost 3 bases to trimming and J lost 0 bases, with 15 bases between them. CDR3 protein: CASSQEIDGFSYNEQFF. The CDR3 DNA sequence: TGTGCCAGCAGCCAGGAGATAGACGGCTTCTCCTACAATGAGCAGTTCTTC.

The chain has TRBV5-1 and TRBJ2-7; 7 bases map to TRBD1. Trimming at V came to 4 bases and at J to 5 bases, leaving 12 bases not matched to a gene. In germline, CDR1 is SGHRS, CDR2 YFSETQ. The CDR3 totals 15 residues. Here the CDR3 reads CASSTVTGRVDEQYF. As DNA, the CDR3 is TGCGCCAGCAGCACAGTGACAGGGCGAGTTGACGAGCAGTACTTC. Full variable domain (rest looked up from reference TRBV5-1 and TRBJ2-7): KAGVTQTPRYLIKTRGQQVTLSCSPISGHRSVSWYQQTPGQGLQFLFEYFSETQRNKGNFPGRFSGRQFSNSRSEMNVSTLELGDSALYLCASSTVTGRVDEQYFGPGTRLTVT.

This clonotype was found many times. The chain links TRBV7-9 to TRBJ2-5; D not resolved. Germline CDR1 SEHNR, CDR2 FQNEAQ (reference sequence). This CDR3 comprises 17 residues. V shed 4 bases and J shed 5 bases, with 23 bases lying between them. The CDR3 loop reads CASSSTLGPQARETQYF. The CDR3 bases are TGTGCCAGCAGCTCAACCCTCGGACCCCAGGCCAGGGAGACCCAGTACTTC.

Many counts were recorded for this clonotype. The rearrangement joins TRBV6-5 to TRBJ1-2; possibly TRBD1 for D (5 bases). The germline V gene encodes CDR1 MNHEY and CDR2 SVGAGI. The V end lost 0 bases, the J end lost 6 bases, and 14 bases lay between the germline ends. The CDR3 consists of 15 residues. CDR3 amino acids: CASSYSGGSSDGYTF. The CDR3 DNA reads TGTGCCAGCAGTTACTCGGGGGGGTCTTCCGATGGCTACACCTTC.

V and J are TRBV10-2 and TRBJ1-2, with D possibly being TRBD1 (5 bases). The CDR3 covers 16 residues. Trimming stripped 0 bases from V and 0 bases from J, with 11 bases between. CDR1 and CDR2 from the germline V gene are WSHSY and SAAADI. The CDR3 here is CASSESTGGANYGYTF. The CDR3 region has the DNA TGCGCCAGCAGTGAGTCGACGGGGGGAGCTAACTATGGCTACACCTTC.

The rearrangement uses TRBV5-1 and TRBJ1-1; D is undetermined. Germline V gene sequence: CDR1 SGHRS, CDR2 YFSETQ. This CDR3 spans 11 amino acids. Deletions cut 2 bases from V and 7 bases from J, with 6 bases between. The CDR3 DNA reads TGCGCCAGCAGCTTATCCGGTGAAGCTTTCTTT. This encodes CASSLSGEAFF.

This clonotype was recorded once. This sequence joins TRBV28 and TRBJ2-1, with 11 nucleotides matching TRBD2. Germline V CDR1 and CDR2: MDHEN, SYDVKM. This CDR3 spans 15 amino acids. J was trimmed by 7 bases and V by 5 bases; bases with no gene match: 7. This CDR3 reads CASSPRLAGLNEQFF. The DNA for the CDR3 is TGTGCCAGCAGTCCCCGACTAGCGGGGTTGAATGAGCAGTTCTTC.

This chain uses TRBV7-9 with TRBJ2-1, with D maybe TRBD1 (6 bases). This CDR3 has 15 residues. V dropped 0 bases and J dropped 9 bases, with 15 bases sitting between them. Germline lookup yields CDR1 SEHNR and CDR2 FQNEAQ (reference sequence). The CDR3 loop reads CASSLAGTPYPEQFF. In DNA form, the CDR3 reads TGTGCCAGCAGCTTAGCCGGGACACCTTATCCTGAGCAGTTCTTC.

This clonotype was counted a few times. The chain employs TRBV28 and TRBJ2-3; maybe TRBD2 (5 bases). The CDR3 is 14 residues long. CDR1 MDHEN and CDR2 SYDVKM come from the germline V gene. Trimming shortened V by 7 bases and J by 3 bases, and 14 bases separated the two germline ends. CDR3 DNA: TGTGCCAGCAACCCCAGCGGAACTACAGATACGCAGTATTTT. This sequence encodes CASNPSGTTDTQYF.

The rearrangement uses TRBV20-1 and TRBJ2-4; the match to TRBD2 covers 10 bases. CDR1 DFQATT and CDR2 SNEGSKA come from the germline V gene (reference sequence). The trim removed 4 bases at V and 1 base at J, leaving 13 bases unmatched. The CDR3 is 18 amino acids. The CDR3 coding sequence is TGCAGTGCTAATGTGGCTAGCGGGGGACGGGTGGCCAAAAACATTCAGTACTTC. It encodes CSANVASGGRVAKNIQYF.

The chain recombines TRBV12-3 or TRBV12-4 with TRBJ2-1, with D uncertain. Trimming removed 6 bases from V and 5 bases from J, with 8 bases in between. CDR3 size: 12 residues. In DNA, the CDR3 is TGTGCCAGCAGGGGTCCAAACAATGAGCAGTTCTTC. Translating it yields CASRGPNNEQFF.

This chain joins TRBV20-1 and TRBJ1-1; D possibly corresponds to TRBD1 (6 bases). V was trimmed by 2 bases and J by 5 bases, leaving 12 bases between them. Germline assignment: CDR1 DFQATT and CDR2 SNEGSKA (reference sequence). This CDR3 has 13 residues. This CDR3 is CSARRQVGTEAFF. The CDR3 nucleotides read TGCAGTGCTAGACGACAGGTGGGAACTGAAGCTTTCTTT.

The chain employs TRBV20-1 and TRBJ2-5, with D perhaps TRBD1 (5 bases). The CDR3 has 12 residues. The V gene's germline CDR1 is DFQATT and CDR2 SNEGSKA (reference sequence). V lost 2 bases and J lost 2, with 6 bases in between. This chain's CDR3 is CSARRGQETQYF. The DNA for the CDR3 is TGCAGTGCTAGAAGGGGTCAAGAGACCCAGTACTTC.

The count of this clonotype is one. Here the CDR3 DNA reads TGCAGTGCACCCCTGGAGGGGGAGACCCAGTACTTC. Residues: CSAPLEGETQYF. The rearrangement links TRBV20-1 to TRBJ2-5; maybe TRBD2 (6 bases). The V gene's germline CDR1 is DFQATT and CDR2 SNEGSKA (reference sequence). V lost 6 bases, J lost 5 bases, and 13 bases lay in between. This CDR3 comprises 12 residues.

This clonotype was detected only a few times. The V gene is TRBV6-1, the J gene TRBJ2-1; 7 bases fit TRBD1. The CDR3 is made up of 15 amino acids. V gave up 4 bases and J gave up 6 bases; unmatched junction bases: 9. Germline CDR1 is MNHNS and CDR2 is SASEGT. DNA of the CDR3: TGTGCCAGCAGTGGAAGGACAGGTCAGGGCAATGAGCAGTTCTTC. Its protein product is CASSGRTGQGNEQFF.

The chain joins TRBV12-3 or TRBV12-4 to TRBJ1-1; D possibly corresponds to TRBD1 (5 bases). This CDR3 comprises 14 residues. Trimming cost V 5 bases and J 6 bases, with 16 bases left between them. CDR3 sequence reads: CASSPVFTGPEAFF. The CDR3 nucleotides are TGTGCCAGCAGTCCCGTCTTTACAGGACCTGAAGCTTTCTTT.

This clonotype was counted many times. The chain employs TRBV20-1 and TRBJ2-1, with D perhaps TRBD1 or TRBD2 (5 bases each). The CDR3 has 12 residues. V was clipped by 6 bases and J by 8 bases, with 14 bases between them. The germline V gene encodes CDR1 DFQATT and CDR2 SNEGSKA (reference sequence). This chain's CDR3 is CSAARDGDEQFF. In DNA, the CDR3 is TGCAGTGCCGCTCGGGACGGCGATGAGCAGTTCTTC.

This clonotype turned up a few times. The rearrangement uses TRBV6-5 and TRBJ2-1; maybe TRBD2 (6 bases). Trimming removed 2 bases at V and 4 bases at J, with 12 bases between. The CDR3 has 15 residues. Germline V lookup: CDR1 MNHEY, CDR2 SVGAGI. CDR3 in amino acids: CASSYRLAEYNEQFF. The CDR3, as DNA: TGTGCCAGCAGTTACAGGTTAGCGGAGTACAATGAGCAGTTCTTC.

The V call is TRBV5-1, the J call TRBJ2-7; D might be TRBD1 or TRBD2, each matching 5 bases. The germline gives CDR1 SGHRS, CDR2 YFSETQ. Between the trimmed V and J ends, which lost 4 bases and 1 base, there was a span of 15 bases. The CDR3 has 15 residues. CDR3 nucleotides: TGCGCCAGCAGCCCCCGACAGACTAATTCCTACGAGCAGTACTTC. This encodes CASSPRQTNSYEQYF. Looking up the rest from reference TRBV5-1 and TRBJ2-7 gives the full variable domain: KAGVTQTPRYLIKTRGQQVTLSCSPISGHRSVSWYQQTPGQGLQFLFEYFSETQRNKGNFPGRFSGRQFSNSRSEMNVSTLELGDSALYLCASSPRQTNSYEQYFGPGTRLTVT.

This clonotype was detected many times. The V and J genes are TRBV29-1 and TRBJ2-1; D is uncertain. CDR1 is SQVTM and CDR2 is ANQGSEA in the germline V gene. Trimming removed 7 bases at V and 6 bases at J, with 16 bases between. The CDR3 contains 13 residues. CDR3 sequence: CSAHALVGNEQFF. For the CDR3, the DNA is TGCAGCGCCCACGCACTGGTAGGCAATGAGCAGTTCTTC.

The chain couples TRBV29-1 to TRBJ2-1; TRBD2 aligns across 10 bases. With V trimmed by 7 bases and J by 4 bases, 7 bases remained unmatched. The CDR3 extends over 14 amino acids. Germline V gene lookup returns CDR1 SQVTM and CDR2 ANQGSEA. The CDR3 DNA reads as TGCAGCGGTTGCACTAGCGGGGCGTACAATGAGCAGTTCTTC. This gives the protein CSGCTSGAYNEQFF.

A few counts support this clonotype. The gene calls are TRBV19 and TRBJ1-1; the match to TRBD1 covers 7 bases. V lost 7 bases to trimming and J lost 10 bases; unmatched junction nucleotides: 15. This CDR3 has 14 residues. Germline CDR1 reads LNHDA; CDR2 reads SQIVND (reference sequence). For the CDR3, the DNA is TGTGCCAGTAACGACAGGGCCGGGGGTATTGCAGCTTTCTTT. Encoded protein: CASNDRAGGIAAFF. Using reference TRBV19 and TRBJ1-1 for the parts outside the CDR3, the full variable domain is DGGITQSPKYLFRKEGQNVTLSCEQNLNHDAMYWYRQDPGQGLRLIYYSQIVNDFQKGDIAEGYSVSREKKESFPLTVTSAQKNPTAFYLCASNDRAGGIAAFFGQGTRLTVV.

The table lists this clonotype with a few counts. For the CDR3, the DNA is TGTGCCACCAGTGATTGGGGCACAGATACGCAGTATTTT. It is translated as CATSDWGTDTQYF. J is TRBJ2-3 and V is TRBV24-1; D remains unclear. The V gene lost 2 bases and the J gene lost 1 base, with 3 bases spanning the gap. Germline CDR1 reads KGHDR; CDR2 reads SFDVKD. The CDR3 is 13 residues long.

This clonotype showed up just a few times. The chain uses TRBV7-9 and TRBJ2-7; the match to TRBD1 covers 11 bases. Trimming took 6 bases from V and 4 from J; bases not matched to a gene: 5. CDR1 is SEHNR and CDR2 is FQNEAQ in the germline V gene (reference sequence). The CDR3 is made up of 14 amino acids. Written as DNA, the CDR3 is TGTGCCAGCAGTAACGGGACAGGGGGATACGAGCAGTACTTC. Translated: CASSNGTGGYEQYF.